Described below is a single T cell receptor (beta chain) sequence and its context. In germline, CDR1 is LGHNA, CDR2 YNFKEQ. CDR3 length equals 15 residues. V shed 0 bases and J 5 bases; nucleotides not matched to a gene: 4. The data derive from a study of blood T cell repertoires in COVID-19. The wider study: Both acute and convalescent COVID-19 samples were obtained from the United States, Italy and Spain. PBMCs, B-cell-depleted T cells, or T cells provided the cDNA or gDNA that made up the material.

Authors' analysis steps: For nucleated cells, counts were estimated from reference gene primer amplification. Only in-frame clones appear in the TCRdb table, and some are missing; sequencing was by immunoSEQ multiplex PCR. D and trimming were read from the DNA, whereas the V and J calls and clone size are those reported in that table. Altogether over 95,000 clones are present, about 81% being singletons, with the ten largest covering 15% to 20%. The chain carries TRBV4-2 and TRBJ2-1, with 7 nucleotides matching TRBD2. Sequencing was done on a sample of peripheral blood. This TCR was recovered from a woman aged 55-70 years with acute or convalescent COVID-19. Here the CDR3 reads CASSQDPGTNNEQFF. CDR3 coding DNA: TGTGCCAGCAGCCAAGACCCCGGGACTAACAATGAGCAGTTCTTC.